These T cell receptor beta chains were read from a single sample in a study of CD8 T cells in Susac syndrome. TCRdb fed the immunoSEQ multiplex PCR reads into MiXCR, producing one record per CDR3 protein. The table lists about 150,000 distinct CDR3 sequences, 85% to 95% of them singletons. Material for sequencing was CD4+ T cells from PBMCs. Receptors were obtained from a human donor with Susac syndrome. Each CDR3 is given with its conserved first and last residue. A D gene is named only where the DNA matches it firmly. Size is stated for part of the rows, as once, few or many counts, or as a class when the clone is expanded.

CDR3 length,clone size,D gene,V gene,J gene,CDR3 DNA,CDR3 protein
16,NA,NA,TRBV20-1,TRBJ2-3,TGCAGTGCTAGAGATTGGCCGGACTTGGGGACAGATACGCAGTATTTT,CSARDWPDLGTDTQYF
14,few,TRBD1,TRBV19,TRBJ1-2,TGTGCCAGTAGTCCGACAGGGACCCCCTATGGCTACACCTTC,CASSPTGTPYGYTF
15,NA,TRBD2,TRBV9,TRBJ2-1,TGTGCCAGCAGCGTAGCGGGGGGGACCTACAATGAGCAGTTCTTC,CASSVAGGTYNEQFF
13,NA,NA,TRBV21-1,TRBJ2-1,TGTGCCATCCCGTATGAGCCTTACAATGAGCAGTTCTTC,CAIPYEPYNEQFF
14,NA,NA,TRBV12-3/TRBV12-4,TRBJ1-6,TGTGCCAGCAGTTTAAACGAGGGGAATTCACCCCTCCACTTT,CASSLNEGNSPLHF
18,NA,TRBD2,TRBV9,TRBJ2-4,TGTGCCAGCAGCCCACGAGTCGTTAGCGGGGGGGTTAGAAACATTCAGTACTTC,CASSPRVVSGGVRNIQYF
17,NA,TRBD2,TRBV4-2,TRBJ2-1,TGTGCCAGCAGCCCTCGGACTAGCGGGGGGGCTGCGGATGAGCAGTTCTTC,CASSPRTSGGAADEQFF
14,NA,NA,TRBV2,TRBJ1-1,TGTGCCAGCAGTGTTCAGGGCCGGAACACTGAAGCTTTCTTT,CASSVQGRNTEAFF
13,NA,NA,TRBV3-1,TRBJ2-7,TGTGCCAGCAGCCAAGATCAGAATGCGGGGGCCCACTTC,CASSQDQNAGAHF
14,NA,NA,TRBV12-3/TRBV12-4,TRBJ2-3,TGTGCCAGCAGTTTAGGGGACGGCACAGATACGCAGTATTTT,CASSLGDGTDTQYF
14,NA,TRBD1,TRBV4-3,TRBJ2-5,TGCGCCAGCAGCTGGACAGGGGGCGAAGAGACCCAGTACTTC,CASSWTGGEETQYF
13,NA,NA,TRBV20-1,TRBJ2-3,TGCAGTGCTAGAGACCCGGTCGGGGATACGCAGTATTTT,CSARDPVGDTQYF
16,NA,TRBD1,TRBV20-1,TRBJ2-5,TGCAGTGCTAGAGATAGACACAGGGGGCCCCAAGAGACCCAGTACTTC,CSARDRHRGPQETQYF
13,NA,TRBD1,TRBV20-1,TRBJ1-5,TGCAGTGCTAGTGGACAGGGTAATCAGCCCCAGCATTTT,CSASGQGNQPQHF
14,NA,NA,TRBV29-1,TRBJ1-2,TGCAGCGTTGAAGAGAGGACAGTCAACTATGGCTACACCTTC,CSVEERTVNYGYTF
13,NA,TRBD2,TRBV6-6,TRBJ2-7,TGTGCCAGCAACTACGGGGGGAGGTACGAGCAGTACTTC,CASNYGGRYEQYF
17,NA,TRBD2,TRBV3-1,TRBJ2-3,TGTGCCAGCAGCCAAGAAGGACTAGCGATAAGCACAGATACGCAGTATTTT,CASSQEGLAISTDTQYF
14,once,NA,TRBV14,TRBJ1-6,TGTGCCAGCAGCCAAGAAGCAGGGGTTTCACCCCTCCACTTT,CASSQEAGVSPLHF
13,NA,NA,TRBV2,TRBJ1-1,TGTGCCAGCATTAGAACGGTGAACACTGAAGCTTTCTTT,CASIRTVNTEAFF
14,NA,NA,TRBV20-1,TRBJ1-1,TGCAGTGCTAGAGATCGTACCGGGGGCACTGAAGCTTTCTTT,CSARDRTGGTEAFF
13,NA,NA,TRBV7-2,TRBJ2-4,TGTGCCAGCAGCTTAGGCTACGAAAACATTCAGTACTTC,CASSLGYENIQYF
16,NA,TRBD2,TRBV5-1,TRBJ2-1,TGCGCCAGCAGCACGTCCCTAGCGGGGGTTCGGGATGAGCAGTTCTTC,CASSTSLAGVRDEQFF
14,NA,NA,TRBV25-1,TRBJ2-7,TGTGCCAGCAGTCCCTTCCCGACAGGCGGCGAGCAGTACTTC,CASSPFPTGGEQYF
16,NA,NA,TRBV9,TRBJ1-6,TGTGCCAGCAGCCCACTCAGGGACCTCTACAATTCACCCCTCCACTTT,CASSPLRDLYNSPLHF